This T cell receptor (beta chain) comes out of a study of blood T cell repertoires in COVID-19. Source study methods: Scientists estimated how many nucleated cells there were by amplifying reference gene primers. The repertoire was sequenced with immunoSEQ multiplex PCR; TCRdb's copy has only in-frame clones and lacks some. V, J and clone size were drawn from that table, and D and trimming were deduced from the DNA. The data show some 140,000 clones, 78% seen once. This CDR3 region has 15 residues. Looked up from germline, CDR1 is MNHEY and CDR2 is SVGAGI. Trimming took off 0 bases at V and 1 base at J, with 8 bases between the two ends. This clone was counted once.

The J gene is TRBJ2-3, the V gene TRBV6-5; possible D gene TRBD2, 6 bases. The sequence was collected from a man aged 60 to 69 who had recovered from COVID-19. Sequenced sample: peripheral blood. CDR3 nucleotides: TGTGCCAGCAGTTACTCCCGGGAGCGCACAGATACGCAGTATTTT. Its translation is CASSYSRERTDTQYF.